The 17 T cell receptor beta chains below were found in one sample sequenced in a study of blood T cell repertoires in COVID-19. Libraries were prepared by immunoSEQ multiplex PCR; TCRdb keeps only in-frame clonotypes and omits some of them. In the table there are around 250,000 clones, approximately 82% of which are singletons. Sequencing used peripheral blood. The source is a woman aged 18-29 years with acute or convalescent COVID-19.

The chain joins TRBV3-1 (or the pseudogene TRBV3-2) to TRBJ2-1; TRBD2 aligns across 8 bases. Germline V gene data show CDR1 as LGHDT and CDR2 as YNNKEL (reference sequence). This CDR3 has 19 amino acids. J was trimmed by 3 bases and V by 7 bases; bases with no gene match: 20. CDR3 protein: CASTPGFLSGTEFYNEQFF. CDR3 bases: TGTGCCAGCACCCCCGGGTTCCTTAGCGGGACCGAATTCTACAATGAGCAGTTCTTC.

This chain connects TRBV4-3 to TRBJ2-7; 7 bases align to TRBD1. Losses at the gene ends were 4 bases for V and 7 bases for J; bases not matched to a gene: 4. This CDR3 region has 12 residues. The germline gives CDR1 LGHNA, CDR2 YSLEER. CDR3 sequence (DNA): TGCGCCAGCAGCCGCGCAGGGGGAGAGCAGTACTTC. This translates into CASSRAGGEQYF.

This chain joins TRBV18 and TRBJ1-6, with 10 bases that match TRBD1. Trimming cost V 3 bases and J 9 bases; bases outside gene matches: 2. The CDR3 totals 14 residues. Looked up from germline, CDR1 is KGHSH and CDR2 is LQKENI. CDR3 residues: CASSPGQGSSPLHF. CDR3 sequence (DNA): TGTGCCAGCTCACCGGGACAGGGGAGTTCACCCCTCCACTTT.

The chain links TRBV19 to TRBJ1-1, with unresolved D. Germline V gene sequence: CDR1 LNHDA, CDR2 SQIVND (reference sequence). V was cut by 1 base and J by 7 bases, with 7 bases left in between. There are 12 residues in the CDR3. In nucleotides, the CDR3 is TGTGCCAGTAGTATAGGGCCGGGTGAAGCTTTCTTT. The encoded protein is CASSIGPGEAFF.

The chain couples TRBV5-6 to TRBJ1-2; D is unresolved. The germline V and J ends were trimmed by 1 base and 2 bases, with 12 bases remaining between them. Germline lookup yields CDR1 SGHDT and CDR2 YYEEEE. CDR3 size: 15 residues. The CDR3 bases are TGTGCCAGCAGCTTGTACCCAGAAATCAACTATGGCTACACCTTC. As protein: CASSLYPEINYGYTF.

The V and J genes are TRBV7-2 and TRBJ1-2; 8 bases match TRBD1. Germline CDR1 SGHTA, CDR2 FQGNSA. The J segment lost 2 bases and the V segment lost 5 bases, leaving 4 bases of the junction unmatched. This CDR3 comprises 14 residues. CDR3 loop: CASSPRDRNYGYTF. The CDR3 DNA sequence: TGTGCCAGCAGCCCACGGGACAGGAACTATGGCTACACCTTC.

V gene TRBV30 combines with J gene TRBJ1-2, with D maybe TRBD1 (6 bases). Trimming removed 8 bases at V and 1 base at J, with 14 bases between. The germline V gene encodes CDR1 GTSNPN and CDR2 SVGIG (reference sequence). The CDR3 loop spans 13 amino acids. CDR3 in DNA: TGTGCCGTCTACTCAGGGGTTAACTATGGCTACACCTTC. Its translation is CAVYSGVNYGYTF.

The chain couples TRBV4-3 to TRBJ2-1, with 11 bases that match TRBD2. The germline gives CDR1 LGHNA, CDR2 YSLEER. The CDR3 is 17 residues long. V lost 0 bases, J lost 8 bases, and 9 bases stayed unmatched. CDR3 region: CASSQDHPTSGIYEQFF. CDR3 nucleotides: TGCGCCAGCAGCCAAGACCACCCGACTAGCGGGATCTATGAGCAGTTCTTC.

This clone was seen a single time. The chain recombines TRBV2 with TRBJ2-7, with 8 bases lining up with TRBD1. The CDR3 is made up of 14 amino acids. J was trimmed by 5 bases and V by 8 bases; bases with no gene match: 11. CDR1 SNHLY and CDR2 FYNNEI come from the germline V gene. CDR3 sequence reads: CASSGPGGLDEQYF. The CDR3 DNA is TGTGCCAGCTCGGGGCCAGGGGGCCTCGACGAGCAGTACTTC.

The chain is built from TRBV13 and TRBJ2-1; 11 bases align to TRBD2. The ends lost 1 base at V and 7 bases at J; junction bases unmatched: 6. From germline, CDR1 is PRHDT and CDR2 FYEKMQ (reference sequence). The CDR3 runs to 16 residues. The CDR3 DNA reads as TGTGCCAGCAGCTTAGTGACTAGCGGGAACGGAAATGAGCAGTTCTTC. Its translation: CASSLVTSGNGNEQFF.

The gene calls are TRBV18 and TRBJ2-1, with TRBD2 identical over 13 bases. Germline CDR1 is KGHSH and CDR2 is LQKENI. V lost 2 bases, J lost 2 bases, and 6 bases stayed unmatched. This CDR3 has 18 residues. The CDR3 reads CASSPGQLAGGTYNEQFF. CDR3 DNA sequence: TGTGCCAGCTCACCAGGGCAACTAGCGGGAGGGACCTACAATGAGCAGTTCTTC.

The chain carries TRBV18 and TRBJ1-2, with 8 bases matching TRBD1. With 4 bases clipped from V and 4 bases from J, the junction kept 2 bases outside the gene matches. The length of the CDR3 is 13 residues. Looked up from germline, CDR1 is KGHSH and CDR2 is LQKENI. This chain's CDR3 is CASSRTGTYGYTF. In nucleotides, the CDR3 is TGTGCCAGCTCACGGACAGGGACCTATGGCTACACCTTC.

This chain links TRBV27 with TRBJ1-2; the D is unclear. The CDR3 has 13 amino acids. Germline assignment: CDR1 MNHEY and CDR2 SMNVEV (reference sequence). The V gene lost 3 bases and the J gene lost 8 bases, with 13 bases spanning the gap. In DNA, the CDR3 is TGTGCCAGCAGTTTCGCCGGGTCGCTGGGCTACACCTTC. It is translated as CASSFAGSLGYTF.

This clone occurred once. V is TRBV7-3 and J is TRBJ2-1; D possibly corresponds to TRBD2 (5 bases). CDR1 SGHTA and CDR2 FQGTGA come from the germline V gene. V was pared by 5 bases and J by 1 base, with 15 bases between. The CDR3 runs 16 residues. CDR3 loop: CASSSGNLNSYNEQFF. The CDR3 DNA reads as TGTGCCAGCAGCAGCGGTAACCTAAATTCCTACAATGAGCAGTTCTTC.

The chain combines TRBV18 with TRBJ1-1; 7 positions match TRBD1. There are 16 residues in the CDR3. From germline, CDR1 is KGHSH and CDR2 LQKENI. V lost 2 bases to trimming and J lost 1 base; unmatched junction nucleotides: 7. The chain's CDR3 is CASSPTTGAKNTEAFF. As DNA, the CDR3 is TGTGCCAGCTCACCAACCACAGGGGCAAAGAACACTGAAGCTTTCTTT. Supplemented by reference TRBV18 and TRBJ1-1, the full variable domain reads NAGVMQNPRHLVRRRGQEARLRCSPMKGHSHVYWYRQLPEEGLKFMVYLQKENIIDESGMPKERFSAEFPKEGPSILRIQQVVRGDSAAYFCASSPTTGAKNTEAFFGQGTRLTVV.

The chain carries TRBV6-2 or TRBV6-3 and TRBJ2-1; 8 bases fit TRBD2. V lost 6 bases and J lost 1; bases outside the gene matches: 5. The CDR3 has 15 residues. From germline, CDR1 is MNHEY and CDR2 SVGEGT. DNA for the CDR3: TGTGCCAGCAGACCTATAGCGGGATCCTACAATGAGCAGTTCTTC. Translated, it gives CASRPIAGSYNEQFF.

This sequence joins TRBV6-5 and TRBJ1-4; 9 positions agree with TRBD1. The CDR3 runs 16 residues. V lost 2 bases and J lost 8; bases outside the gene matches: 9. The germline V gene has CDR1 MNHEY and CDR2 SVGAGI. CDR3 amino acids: CASSYGGGTGREKLFF. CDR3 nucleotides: TGTGCCAGCAGTTACGGTGGCGGGACAGGGAGAGAAAAACTGTTTTTT.